This section outlines one T cell receptor (beta chain) sequence together with its context. Antigen: not known. TCRdb passed the 5' RACE reads through MiXCR, listing each CDR3 protein once. The sample shows 400,000 or so distinct CDR3 sequences, roughly a quarter of them seen only once. Per the germline V gene, CDR1 is SGHTA and CDR2 is FQGNSA. The CDR3 contains 15 residues. Trimming stripped 5 bases from V and 0 bases from J, with 12 bases between. This record comes from a study of CD8 T cells in ankylosing spondylitis. Findings of the study overall: A motif in TCR beta, a set of about 8 highly homologous variants, appeared characteristic of ankylosing spondylitis blood.

The chain has TRBV7-2 and TRBJ2-3; D is perhaps TRBD2 (6 bases). The receptor was derived from a male donor with ankylosing spondylitis. Sample: blood, either unsorted or a sorted T cell fraction (not recorded which). The CDR3 here is CASSRSGVSTDTQYF. In DNA, the CDR3 is TGTGCCAGCAGCCGTAGCGGCGTTAGCACAGATACGCAGTATTTT. Supplemented by reference TRBV7-2 and TRBJ2-3, the full variable domain reads GAGVSQSPSNKVTEKGKDVELRCDPISGHTALYWYRQSLGQGLEFLIYFQGNSAPDKSGLPSDRFSAERTGGSVSTLTIQRTQQEDSAVYLCASSRSGVSTDTQYFGPGTRLTVL.